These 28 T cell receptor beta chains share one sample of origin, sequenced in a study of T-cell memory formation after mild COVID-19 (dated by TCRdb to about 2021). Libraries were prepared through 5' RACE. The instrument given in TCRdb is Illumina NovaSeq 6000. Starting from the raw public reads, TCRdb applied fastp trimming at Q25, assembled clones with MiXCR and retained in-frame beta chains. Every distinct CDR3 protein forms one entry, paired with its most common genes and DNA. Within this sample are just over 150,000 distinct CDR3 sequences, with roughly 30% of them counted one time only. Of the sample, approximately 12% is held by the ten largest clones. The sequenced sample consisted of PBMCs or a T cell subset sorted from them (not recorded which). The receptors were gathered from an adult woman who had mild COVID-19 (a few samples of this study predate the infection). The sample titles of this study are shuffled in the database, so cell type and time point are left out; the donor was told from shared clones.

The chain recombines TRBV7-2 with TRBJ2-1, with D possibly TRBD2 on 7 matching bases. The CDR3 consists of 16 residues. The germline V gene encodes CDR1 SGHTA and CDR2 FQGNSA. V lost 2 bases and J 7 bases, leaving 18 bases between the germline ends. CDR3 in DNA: TGTGCCAGCAGCTTACGAGGGGGGACTAACTGGAATGAGCAGTTCTTC. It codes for CASSLRGGTNWNEQFF.

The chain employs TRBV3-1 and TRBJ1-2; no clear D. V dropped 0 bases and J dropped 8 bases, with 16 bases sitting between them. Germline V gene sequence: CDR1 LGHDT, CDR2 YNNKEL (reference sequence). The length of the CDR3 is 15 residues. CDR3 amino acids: CASSQDFVRSGGYTF. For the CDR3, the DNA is TGTGCCAGCAGCCAAGATTTCGTCCGATCGGGCGGCTACACCTTC.

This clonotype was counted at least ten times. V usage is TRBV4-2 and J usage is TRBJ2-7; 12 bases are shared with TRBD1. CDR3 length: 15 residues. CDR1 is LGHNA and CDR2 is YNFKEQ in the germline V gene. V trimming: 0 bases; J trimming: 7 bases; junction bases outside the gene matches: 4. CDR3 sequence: CASSQEGQGAEEQYF. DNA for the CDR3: TGTGCCAGCAGCCAAGAGGGACAGGGGGCTGAGGAGCAGTACTTC.

The CDR3 protein is CASSLWGRRPYEQYF. CDR3 DNA: TGTGCCAGCAGCTTATGGGGACGCCGGCCCTACGAGCAGTACTTC. The chain joins TRBV5-6 to TRBJ2-7; D is perhaps TRBD1 or TRBD2 (5 bases each). The CDR3 has 15 amino acids. The germline gives CDR1 SGHDT, CDR2 YYEEEE. V lost 2 bases to trimming and J lost 2 bases, with 14 bases between them. Looking up the rest from reference TRBV5-6 and TRBJ2-7 gives the full variable domain: DAGVTQSPTHLIKTRGQQVTLRCSPKSGHDTVSWYQQALGQGPQFIFQYYEEEERQRGNFPDRFSGHQFPNYSSELNVNALLLGDSALYLCASSLWGRRPYEQYFGPGTRLTVT.

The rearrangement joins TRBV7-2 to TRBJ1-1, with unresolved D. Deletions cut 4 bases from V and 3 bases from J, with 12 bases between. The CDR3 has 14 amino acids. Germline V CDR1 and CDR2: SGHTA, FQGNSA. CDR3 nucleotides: TGTGCCAGCAGCTCGGATTGGGGAGACACTGAAGCTTTCTTT. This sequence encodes CASSSDWGDTEAFF.

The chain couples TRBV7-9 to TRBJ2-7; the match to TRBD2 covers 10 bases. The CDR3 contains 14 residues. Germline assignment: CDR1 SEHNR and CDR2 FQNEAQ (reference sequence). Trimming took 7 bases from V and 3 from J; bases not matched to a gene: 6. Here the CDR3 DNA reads TGTGCCAGCAACTATGGGACTAGCGTCTACGAGCAGTACTTC. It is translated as CASNYGTSVYEQYF.

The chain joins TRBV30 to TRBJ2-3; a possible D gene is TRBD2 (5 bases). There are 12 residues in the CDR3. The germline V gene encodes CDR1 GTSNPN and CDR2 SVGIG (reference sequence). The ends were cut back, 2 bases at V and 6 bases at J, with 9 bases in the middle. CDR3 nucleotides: TGTGCCTGGAGTAGGTTAGCGGATACGCAGTATTTT. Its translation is CAWSRLADTQYF. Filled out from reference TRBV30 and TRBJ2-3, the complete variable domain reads SQTIHQWPATLVQPVGSPLSLECTVEGTSNPNLYWYRQAAGRGLQLLFYSVGIGQISSEVPQNLSASRPQDRQFILSSKKLLLSDSGFYLCAWSRLADTQYFGPGTRLTVL.

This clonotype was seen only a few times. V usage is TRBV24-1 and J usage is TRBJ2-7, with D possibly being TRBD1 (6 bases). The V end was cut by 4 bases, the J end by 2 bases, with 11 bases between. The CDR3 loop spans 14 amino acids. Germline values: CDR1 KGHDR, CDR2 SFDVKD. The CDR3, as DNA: TGTGCCACCAGTGACGGGACACCGCCCTACGAGCAGTACTTC. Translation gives CATSDGTPPYEQYF.

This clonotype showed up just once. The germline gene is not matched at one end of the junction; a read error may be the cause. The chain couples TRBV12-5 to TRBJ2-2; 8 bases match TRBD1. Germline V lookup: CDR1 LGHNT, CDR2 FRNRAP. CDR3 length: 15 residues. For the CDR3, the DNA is TGTGCTAGTGGTTTGGTGGGACAGGTATCCGGTGAGCTGTTTTTT. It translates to CASGLVGQVSGELFF.

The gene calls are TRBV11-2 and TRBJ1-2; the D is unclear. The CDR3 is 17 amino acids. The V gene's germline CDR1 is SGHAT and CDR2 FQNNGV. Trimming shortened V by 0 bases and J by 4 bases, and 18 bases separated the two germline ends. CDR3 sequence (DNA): TGTGCCAGCAGCTTAGAGGAGATTGGGATGGGATTCTATGGCTACACCTTC. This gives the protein CASSLEEIGMGFYGYTF.

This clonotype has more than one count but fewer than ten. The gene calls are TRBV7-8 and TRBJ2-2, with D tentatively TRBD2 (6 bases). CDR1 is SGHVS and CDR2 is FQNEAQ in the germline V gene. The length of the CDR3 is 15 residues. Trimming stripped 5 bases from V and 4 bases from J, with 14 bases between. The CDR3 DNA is TGTGCCAGCAGCCCGCGGGACCACTTCACCGGGGAGCTGTTTTTT. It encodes CASSPRDHFTGELFF.

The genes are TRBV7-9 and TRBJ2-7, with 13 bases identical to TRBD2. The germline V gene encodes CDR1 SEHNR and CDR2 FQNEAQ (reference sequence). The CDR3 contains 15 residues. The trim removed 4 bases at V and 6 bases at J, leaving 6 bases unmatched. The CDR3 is CASSSGGTSGIEQYF. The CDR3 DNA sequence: TGTGCCAGCAGCTCGGGTGGGACTAGCGGGATCGAGCAGTACTTC.

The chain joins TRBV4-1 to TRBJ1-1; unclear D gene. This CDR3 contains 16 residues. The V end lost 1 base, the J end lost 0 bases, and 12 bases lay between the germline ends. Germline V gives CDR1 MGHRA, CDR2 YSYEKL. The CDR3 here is CASSQGVGYMNTEAFF. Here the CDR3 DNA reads TGCGCCAGCAGCCAAGGGGTAGGGTACATGAACACTGAAGCTTTCTTT.

The CDR3 DNA reads as TGTGCCAGCAGCGTAGGGGGACTAGCGGGGGCTCTCGAGCAGTACTTC. Translation gives CASSVGGLAGALEQYF. The V call is TRBV9, the J call TRBJ2-7; 14 bases match TRBD2. The germline CDR1 and CDR2 sequences are SGDLS and YYNGEE. CDR3 length equals 16 residues. Unmatched junction bases numbered 5, after V lost 0 bases and J lost 6 bases.

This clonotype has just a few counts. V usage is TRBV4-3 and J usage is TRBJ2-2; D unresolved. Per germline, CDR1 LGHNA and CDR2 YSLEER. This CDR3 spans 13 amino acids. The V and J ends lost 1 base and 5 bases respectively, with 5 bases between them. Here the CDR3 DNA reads TGCGCCAGCAGCCAAGGAACAACCGGGGAGCTGTTTTTT. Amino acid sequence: CASSQGTTGELFF.

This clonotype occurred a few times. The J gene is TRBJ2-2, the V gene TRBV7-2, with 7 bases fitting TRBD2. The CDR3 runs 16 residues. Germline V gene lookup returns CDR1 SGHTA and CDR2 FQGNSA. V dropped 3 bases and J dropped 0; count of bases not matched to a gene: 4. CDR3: CASSLLRGANTGELFF. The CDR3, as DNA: TGTGCCAGCAGCTTGCTCCGGGGGGCGAACACCGGGGAGCTGTTTTTT.

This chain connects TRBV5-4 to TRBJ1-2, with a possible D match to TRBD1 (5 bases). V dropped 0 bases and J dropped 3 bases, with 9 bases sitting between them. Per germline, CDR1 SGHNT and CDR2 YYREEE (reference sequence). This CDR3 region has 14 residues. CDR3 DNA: TGTGCCAGCAGCTTGGAAAGGGGACACTATGGCTACACCTTC. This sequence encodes CASSLERGHYGYTF.

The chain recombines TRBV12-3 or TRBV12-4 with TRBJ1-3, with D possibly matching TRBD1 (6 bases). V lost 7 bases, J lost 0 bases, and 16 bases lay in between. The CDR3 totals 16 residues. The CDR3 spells CASTRGVPLSGNTIYF. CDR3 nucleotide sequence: TGTGCCAGCACTAGGGGGGTCCCCCTCTCTGGAAACACCATATATTTT.

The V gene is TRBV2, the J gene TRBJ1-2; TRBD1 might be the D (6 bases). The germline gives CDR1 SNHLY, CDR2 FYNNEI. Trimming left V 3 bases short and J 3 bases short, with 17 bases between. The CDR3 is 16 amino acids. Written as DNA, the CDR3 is TGTGCCAGCAGTGATACTTTGGGGGGGCGCGACTATGGCTACACCTTC. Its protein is CASSDTLGGRDYGYTF.

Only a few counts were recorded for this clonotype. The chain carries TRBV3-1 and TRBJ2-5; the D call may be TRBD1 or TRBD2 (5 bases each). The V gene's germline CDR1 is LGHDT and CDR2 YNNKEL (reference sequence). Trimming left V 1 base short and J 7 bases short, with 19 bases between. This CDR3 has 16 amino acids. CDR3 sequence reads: CASSQVLIRGEGTQYF. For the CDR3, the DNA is TGTGCCAGCAGCCAAGTTCTTATAAGGGGAGAAGGGACCCAGTACTTC.

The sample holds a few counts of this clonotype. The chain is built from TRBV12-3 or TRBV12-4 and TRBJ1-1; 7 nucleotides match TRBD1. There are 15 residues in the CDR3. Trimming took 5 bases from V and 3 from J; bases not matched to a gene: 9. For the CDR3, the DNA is TGTGCCAGCAGTCTCCCTCGACAGGGTTACACTGAAGCTTTCTTT. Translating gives CASSLPRQGYTEAFF.

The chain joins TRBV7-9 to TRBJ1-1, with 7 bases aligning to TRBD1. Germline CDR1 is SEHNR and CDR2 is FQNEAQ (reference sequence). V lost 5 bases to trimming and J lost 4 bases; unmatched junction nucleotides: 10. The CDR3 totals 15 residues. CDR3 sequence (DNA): TGTGCCAGCAGCCAAGTGACAGGGTTGAGCACTGAAGCTTTCTTT. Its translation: CASSQVTGLSTEAFF.

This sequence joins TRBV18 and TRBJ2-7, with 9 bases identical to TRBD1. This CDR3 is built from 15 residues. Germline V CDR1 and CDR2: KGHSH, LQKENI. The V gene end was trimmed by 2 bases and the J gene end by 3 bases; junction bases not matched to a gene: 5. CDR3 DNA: TGTGCCAGCTCACCAGCTCCGGGACAGGGCTACGAGCAGTACTTC. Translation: CASSPAPGQGYEQYF.

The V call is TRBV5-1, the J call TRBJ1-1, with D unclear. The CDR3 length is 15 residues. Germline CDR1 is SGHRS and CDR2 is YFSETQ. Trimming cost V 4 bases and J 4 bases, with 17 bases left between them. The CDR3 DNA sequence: TGCGCCAGCAGCACAGCCGCAAGGGTTGGCACTGAAGCTTTCTTT. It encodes CASSTAARVGTEAFF.

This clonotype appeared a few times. CDR3 loop: CASSLGGQGTETQYF. The CDR3, as DNA: TGTGCCAGCAGCTTAGGGGGACAGGGTACCGAGACCCAGTACTTC. V gene TRBV7-9 combines with J gene TRBJ2-5; 9 bases match TRBD1. The germline gives CDR1 SEHNR, CDR2 FQNEAQ (reference sequence). The CDR3 loop spans 15 amino acids. V lost 1 base to trimming and J lost 5 bases; unmatched junction nucleotides: 5.

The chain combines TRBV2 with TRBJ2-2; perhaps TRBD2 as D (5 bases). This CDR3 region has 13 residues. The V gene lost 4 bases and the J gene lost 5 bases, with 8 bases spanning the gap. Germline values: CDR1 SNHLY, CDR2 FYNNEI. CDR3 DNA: TGTGCCAGCAGTGTTAGAGGGACCGGGGAGCTGTTTTTT. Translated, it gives CASSVRGTGELFF.

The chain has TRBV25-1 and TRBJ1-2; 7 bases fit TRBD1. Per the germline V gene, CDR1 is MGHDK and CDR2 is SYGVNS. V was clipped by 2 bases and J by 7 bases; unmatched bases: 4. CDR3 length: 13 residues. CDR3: CASSEDRVAGYTF. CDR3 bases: TGTGCCAGCAGTGAAGACAGGGTGGCTGGCTACACCTTC.

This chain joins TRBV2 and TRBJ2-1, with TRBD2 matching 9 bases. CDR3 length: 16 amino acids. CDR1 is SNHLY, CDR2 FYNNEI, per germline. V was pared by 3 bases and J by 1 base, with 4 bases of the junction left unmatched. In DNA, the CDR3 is TGTGCCAGCAGTGAGTCAAGCGGGAGGTCCTACAATGAGCAGTTCTTC. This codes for CASSESSGRSYNEQFF.